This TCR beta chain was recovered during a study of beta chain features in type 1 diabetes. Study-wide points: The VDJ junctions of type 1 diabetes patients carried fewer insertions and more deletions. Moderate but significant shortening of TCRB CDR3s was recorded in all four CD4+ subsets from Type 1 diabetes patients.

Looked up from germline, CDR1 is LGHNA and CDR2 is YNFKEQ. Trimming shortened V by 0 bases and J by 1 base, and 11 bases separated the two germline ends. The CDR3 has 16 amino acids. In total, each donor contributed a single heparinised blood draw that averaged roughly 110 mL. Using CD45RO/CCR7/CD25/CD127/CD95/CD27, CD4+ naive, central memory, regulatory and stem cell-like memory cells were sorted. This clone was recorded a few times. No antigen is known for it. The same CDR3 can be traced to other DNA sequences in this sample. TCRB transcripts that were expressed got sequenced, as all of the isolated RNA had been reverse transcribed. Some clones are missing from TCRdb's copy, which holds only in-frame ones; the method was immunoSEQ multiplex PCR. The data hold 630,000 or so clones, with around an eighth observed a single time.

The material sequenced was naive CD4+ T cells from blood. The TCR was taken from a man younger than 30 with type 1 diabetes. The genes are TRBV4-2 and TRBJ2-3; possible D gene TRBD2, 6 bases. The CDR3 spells CASSQDLASGTDTQYF. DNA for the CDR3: TGTGCCAGCAGCCAAGATTTAGCTAGCGGCACAGATACGCAGTATTTT.